This T cell receptor (beta chain) was recovered during a study of metastatic and nonmetastatic thyroid tumors. Study overall: Malignant and benign thyroid patients had repertoires compared in peripheral blood and tumor or nodule tissue. Regarding the study as a whole: Benign nodules were reported to have significantly lower TCR beta diversity than malignant thyroid tumors, in blood and tumor.

How the authors handled the data: Clinicopathological groups of papillary thyroid cancer showed CDR3 differences that were used to build a distant-metastasis classifier. TCRdb reanalyzed the PCR reads with MiXCR. V and J calls and clone size were set by TCRdb, not the authors. The sample has approximately 19,000 clones, 34% seen once. This clone was observed a handful of times. Antigen specificity is unknown. Until they underwent thyroid surgery, no patient had received any treatment. J gave up 2 bases and V 5 bases, and 9 bases lay outside the gene matches. This CDR3 region has 17 residues. The germline V gene has CDR1 SGHAT and CDR2 FQNNGV.

This TCR derives from a male donor with papillary thyroid cancer or a benign thyroid nodule (not recorded which). Some clones in this sample may be carry-over from other donors' samples. This chain links TRBV11-2 with TRBJ2-2; 9 bases are a match to TRBD1. Material for sequencing was tumor tissue. The DNA of the CDR3 is TGTGCCAGCAGCCCAACAGGGGGCGGGACTAACACCGGGGAGCTGTTTTTT. It codes for CASSPTGGGTNTGELFF. Together with reference TRBV11-2 and TRBJ2-2, the CDR3 gives the full variable domain: EAGVAQSPRYKIIEKRQSVAFWCNPISGHATLYWYQQILGQGPKLLIQFQNNGVVDDSQLPKDRFSAERLKGVDSTLKIQPAKLEDSAVYLCASSPTGGGTNTGELFFGEGSRLTVL.